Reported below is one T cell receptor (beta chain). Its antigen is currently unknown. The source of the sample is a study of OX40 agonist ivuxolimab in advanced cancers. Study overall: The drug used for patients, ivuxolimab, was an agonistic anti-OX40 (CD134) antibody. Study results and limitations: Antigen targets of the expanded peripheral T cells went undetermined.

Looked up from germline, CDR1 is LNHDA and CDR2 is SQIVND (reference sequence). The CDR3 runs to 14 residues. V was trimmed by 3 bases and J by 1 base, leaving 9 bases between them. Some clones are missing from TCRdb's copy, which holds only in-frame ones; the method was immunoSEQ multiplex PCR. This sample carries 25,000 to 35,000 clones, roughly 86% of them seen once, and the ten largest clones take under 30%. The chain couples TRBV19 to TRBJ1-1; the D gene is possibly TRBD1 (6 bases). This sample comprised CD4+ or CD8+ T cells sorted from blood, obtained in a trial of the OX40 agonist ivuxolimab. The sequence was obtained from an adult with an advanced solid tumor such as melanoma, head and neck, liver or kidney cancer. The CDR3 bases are TGTGCCAGTAGTATTACAGGGAGGAACACTGAAGCTTTCTTT. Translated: CASSITGRNTEAFF.